This entry describes one T cell receptor (beta chain). These data belong to a study of blood T cell repertoires in COVID-19. Measured with immunoSEQ multiplex PCR; TCRdb has only the in-frame clones, and not every one. This sample has under 200,000 clones, with about 87% found just once. Sequencing input: peripheral blood. This clonotype was obtained from a man younger than 35 with active or convalescent COVID-19.

The CDR3: CASSLGSVTGGFGYTF. Here the CDR3 DNA reads TGTGCCAGCAGCTTAGGATCCGTGACAGGGGGCTTTGGCTACACCTTC. The chain employs TRBV11-2 and TRBJ1-2; 10 positions match TRBD1. CDR3 length: 16 amino acids. The trim removed 1 base at V and 7 bases at J, leaving 9 bases unmatched. The germline gives CDR1 SGHAT, CDR2 FQNNGV. Full variable domain (missing parts from reference TRBV11-2 and TRBJ1-2): EAGVAQSPRYKIIEKRQSVAFWCNPISGHATLYWYQQILGQGPKLLIQFQNNGVVDDSQLPKDRFSAERLKGVDSTLKIQPAKLEDSAVYLCASSLGSVTGGFGYTFGSGTRLTVV.